A selection of T cell receptor beta chains follows, all from one sample in a study of shared clonotypes between healthy human individuals. The data were produced by immunoSEQ multiplex PCR, yet TCRdb's version contains in-frame clones alone and is incomplete. The table records hundreds of thousands of clones, 95% to 98% of them present only once. Sample: naive CD8+ T cells sorted from blood. These receptors came from a man younger than 45 in good health. CDR3s include the opening cysteine and the closing phenylalanine or tryptophan. D genes are given only for firm matches. Where a row states a size, it is once, few, many or the class of an expanded clone; other rows omit it.

d_gene | abundance | j_gene | v_gene | CDR3aa | CDR3nt
TRBD1 | once | TRBJ1-2 | TRBV27 | CASSTQGARYGYTF | TGTGCCAGCTCAACACAGGGGGCGAGGTATGGCTACACCTTC
- | - | TRBJ2-2 | TRBV18 | CASSEEGSDMNTGELFF | TGTGCCAGCTCCGAGGAGGGGTCCGACATGAACACCGGGGAGCTGTTTTTT
TRBD2 | - | TRBJ2-1 | TRBV30 | CAWSSPGLALNEQFF | TGTGCCTGGAGTTCACCGGGACTAGCCTTGAATGAGCAGTTCTTC
TRBD2 | once | TRBJ2-1 | TRBV4-1 | CASSQGLAGPNEQFF | TGCGCCAGCAGCCAAGGACTAGCGGGCCCCAATGAGCAGTTCTTC
- | once | TRBJ2-2 | TRBV7-9 | CASINWGAHVTGELFF | TGTGCCAGCATCAATTGGGGGGCTCATGTCACCGGGGAGCTGTTTTTT
TRBD2 | - | TRBJ2-7 | TRBV9 | CASSVAAGGNYEQYF | TGTGCCAGCAGCGTAGCAGCGGGAGGGAATTACGAGCAGTACTTC
- | - | TRBJ1-5 | TRBV11-3 | CASSLLGAQPQHF | TGTGCCAGCAGCTTACTCGGTGCTCAGCCCCAGCATTTT
- | - | TRBJ1-2 | TRBV7-3 | CASSLNLDSGREGYTF | TGTGCCAGCAGCTTAAACCTGGACAGCGGGCGGGAAGGCTACACCTTC
- | - | TRBJ2-7 | TRBV27 | CASKKGGTNYEQYF | TGTGCCAGCAAAAAAGGCGGGACCAACTACGAGCAGTACTTC
- | - | TRBJ1-5 | TRBV6-1 | CASTLTGTGNQPQHF | TGTGCCAGCACCCTGACAGGAACGGGCAATCAGCCCCAGCATTTT
TRBD1 | - | TRBJ1-1 | TRBV5-1 | CASSLDRDRLNTEAFF | TGCGCCAGCAGCTTGGACCGGGACAGGTTAAACACTGAAGCTTTCTTT
- | - | TRBJ2-6 | TRBV7-2 | CASSPGRGANVLTF | TGTGCCAGCAGCCCCGGGCGGGGGGCCAACGTCCTGACTTTC
TRBD1 | - | TRBJ1-2 | TRBV30 | CAGSQGVEDYGYTF | TGTGCCGGGAGTCAGGGGGTTGAAGACTATGGCTACACCTTC
- | - | TRBJ1-1 | TRBV6-5 | CASRIGGVTEAFF | TGTGCCAGCAGAATTGGGGGGGTCACTGAAGCTTTCTTT
- | - | TRBJ2-7 | TRBV4-1 | CASSQEPGPGKDEQYF | TGCGCCAGCAGCCAAGAGCCGGGGCCGGGGAAGGACGAGCAGTACTTC
TRBD2 | - | TRBJ2-1 | TRBV27 | CASSLSSGGVEQFF | TGTGCCAGCAGTTTATCTAGCGGGGGGGTCGAGCAGTTCTTC
TRBD2 | few | TRBJ2-5 | TRBV30 | CAQRLAESQETQYF | TGTGCCCAAAGACTAGCGGAAAGCCAAGAGACCCAGTACTTC
TRBD1 | - | TRBJ1-5 | TRBV4-1 | CASSTPHAPGLGQFSNQPQHF | TGCGCCAGCAGCACTCCCCATGCCCCAGGGTTGGGACAGTTTAGCAATCAGCCCCAGCATTTT
TRBD2 | - | TRBJ2-7 | TRBV18 | CASSASGIHEQYF | TGTGCCAGCTCAGCTAGCGGGATCCACGAGCAGTACTTC
- | - | TRBJ1-4 | TRBV9 | CASSPKTEPNEKLFF | TGTGCCAGCAGCCCGAAGACGGAACCTAATGAAAAACTGTTTTTT
- | - | TRBJ1-1 | TRBV6-1 | CASSESRIEAFF | TGTGCCAGCAGTGAATCCAGGATTGAAGCTTTCTTT
TRBD1 | - | TRBJ2-7 | TRBV27 | CASWAPGQGEDYEQYF | TGTGCCAGCTGGGCCCCCGGACAGGGGGAAGACTACGAGCAGTACTTC
TRBD1 | - | TRBJ2-7 | TRBV7-3 | CASSPGQAPSYEQYF | TGTGCCAGCAGCCCCGGACAGGCCCCTTCCTACGAGCAGTACTTC
TRBD1 | - | TRBJ1-3 | TRBV9 | CASSVGGGTAGNTIYF | TGTGCCAGCAGCGTTGGGGGAGGGACAGCTGGAAACACCATATATTTT
- | - | TRBJ2-7 | TRBV7-9 | CASSSSRGILYEQYF | TGTGCCAGCAGCTCAAGTCGGGGGATACTATACGAGCAGTACTTC
TRBD1 | once | TRBJ1-1 | TRBV29-1 | CSAYRGAEAFF | TGCAGCGCTTACAGGGGAGCAGAAGCTTTCTTT
TRBD2 | - | TRBJ2-1 | TRBV29-1 | CSVEEAGASYEQFF | TGCAGCGTTGAAGAAGCGGGAGCTTCCTATGAGCAGTTCTTC
TRBD1 | - | TRBJ1-2 | TRBV9 | CASSPLEGARGYTF | TGTGCCAGCAGCCCACTTGAGGGGGCGCGCGGCTACACCTTC
- | once | TRBJ2-7 | TRBV5-1 | CASSFGGDSYEQYF | TGCGCCAGCAGCTTCGGAGGGGACTCCTACGAGCAGTACTTC
- | - | TRBJ2-7 | TRBV6-6 | CASSYSNRELYEQYF | TGTGCCAGCAGTTACTCGAACAGGGAGCTCTACGAGCAGTACTTC
TRBD1 | - | TRBJ2-7 | TRBV14 | CASSLRGLAYEQYF | TGTGCCAGCAGCCTTAGGGGGCTCGCCTACGAGCAGTACTTC
- | - | TRBJ2-3 | TRBV9 | CASSAWDADTQYF | TGTGCCAGCAGCGCCTGGGATGCAGATACGCAGTATTTT
TRBD1 | once | TRBJ2-1 | TRBV5-1 | CASSLRLDRGEQFF | TGCGCCAGCAGCCTCCGACTAGACAGGGGTGAGCAGTTCTTC
- | - | TRBJ1-5 | TRBV4-3 | CASSQVRGNGDQPQHF | TGCGCCAGCAGCCAAGTACGCGGGAACGGCGATCAGCCCCAGCATTTT
- | - | TRBJ2-7 | TRBV7-9 | CASSPGDEGEQYF | TGTGCCAGCAGCCCAGGGGACGAAGGCGAGCAGTACTTC
TRBD1 | - | TRBJ2-1 | TRBV14 | CASSQDRGHNEQFF | TGTGCCAGCAGCCAGGACAGGGGGCACAATGAGCAGTTCTTC
- | - | TRBJ1-1 | TRBV7-9 | CASSGTEAFF | TGTGCCAGCAGCGGCACTGAAGCTTTCTTT
TRBD2 | - | TRBJ2-2 | TRBV7-6 | CASSKTSGNTGELFF | TGTGCCAGCAGCAAGACTAGCGGGAACACCGGGGAGCTGTTTTTT
- | once | TRBJ2-2 | TRBV5-5 | CASSLADYSAGELFF | TGTGCCAGCAGCTTGGCGGATTACAGTGCCGGGGAGCTGTTTTTT
TRBD1 | - | TRBJ2-7 | TRBV5-1 | CASSSSRQGVAYEQYF | TGCGCCAGCAGCTCTTCCCGACAGGGGGTCGCCTACGAGCAGTACTTC
TRBD2 | - | TRBJ2-1 | TRBV25-1 | CASSAGGEQFF | TGTGCCAGCAGTGCGGGGGGTGAGCAGTTCTTC
- | once | TRBJ1-5 | TRBV15 | CATRNMGQPQHF | TGTGCCACCAGGAACATGGGTCAGCCCCAGCATTTT